A single sample gave rise to the 11 T cell receptor beta chains below, sequenced in a study of T cell repertoires in cytomegalovirus infection. From the reads, TCRdb called clonotypes with MiXCR, one entry per CDR3 protein. The sample has a few hundred thousand distinct CDR3 sequences; 8% to 9.5% are singletons. The sample taken for sequencing was PBMCs. The origin of the receptors is a human donor in good health (CMV status not recorded). Some clones in this sample may be carry-over from other donors' samples.

A note on this clonotype: A much larger clone sits a single nucleotide away, making a read error possible. The chain couples TRBV7-3 to TRBJ1-6, with a possible D match to TRBD1 (5 bases). This CDR3 is 17 amino acids long. CDR1 and CDR2 from the germline V gene are SGHTA and FQGTGA. The CDR3: CASSLLPTSEGNSHLHF. In DNA, the CDR3 is TGTGCCAGCAGCTTACTCCCGACCTCCGAGGGGAATTCACACCTCCACTTT.

In this sample, this clonotype turned up many times. CDR3: CASSSRGGLRGSSYEQYF. The CDR3 DNA reads TGTGCCAGCAGCTCCCGAGGGGGTTTGCGGGGGAGCTCCTACGAGCAGTACTTC. This chain links TRBV7-2 with TRBJ2-7, with D perhaps matching TRBD2 (7 bases). Germline CDR1 reads SGHTA; CDR2 reads FQGNSA. Trimming left V 4 bases short and J 0 bases short, with 22 bases between. The CDR3 extends over 18 amino acids.

This clonotype turned up a few times. The genes are TRBV27 and TRBJ2-3; D possibly corresponds to TRBD1 (6 bases). CDR1 is MNHEY and CDR2 is SMNVEV in the germline V gene (reference sequence). The CDR3 spans 17 residues. Trimming removed 1 base at V and 2 bases at J, with 16 bases between. CDR3 region: CASSLLSVGTITDTQYF. The DNA for the CDR3 is TGTGCCAGCAGTTTATTAAGCGTCGGGACAATCACAGATACGCAGTATTTT.

The chain combines TRBV7-9 with TRBJ1-2; the D is unclear. V lost 1 base and J lost 4, with 16 bases in between. The CDR3 sequence is 16 residues long. From germline, CDR1 is SEHNR and CDR2 FQNEAQ (reference sequence). This chain's CDR3 is CASSLVDSLVSYGYTF. As DNA, the CDR3 is TGTGCCAGCAGCTTAGTTGATAGTTTGGTCAGCTATGGCTACACCTTC. The variable domain in full, completed from reference TRBV7-9 and TRBJ1-2, reads DTGVSQNPRHKITKRGQNVTFRCDPISEHNRLYWYRQTLGQGPEFLTYFQNEAQLEKSRLLSDRFSAERPKGSFSTLEIQRTEQGDSAMYLCASSLVDSLVSYGYTFGSGTRLTVV.

The chain employs TRBV7-2 and TRBJ2-2; 9 bases map to TRBD2. Germline CDR1 is SGHTA and CDR2 is FQGNSA. CDR3 size: 19 residues. Trimming removed 1 base from V and 0 bases from J; junction bases left unmatched: 9. DNA of the CDR3: TGTGCCAGCAGCTTAGATGGCGGGGGGGATTTAGCGAACACCGGGGAGCTGTTTTTT. Translating gives CASSLDGGGDLANTGELFF.

In this sample, this clonotype turned up many times. The chain joins TRBV7-2 to TRBJ1-1; D remains ambiguous. This CDR3 region has 13 residues. Per germline, CDR1 SGHTA and CDR2 FQGNSA. Trimming removed 2 bases at V and 6 bases at J, with 10 bases between. CDR3 nucleotides: TGTGCCAGCAGCTTAAATCCAGGCCCTGAAGCTTTCTTT. Its translation: CASSLNPGPEAFF.

CDR3 region: CASSPAGPSGTYEQYF. The CDR3 DNA reads TGCGCCAGCAGCCCGGCGGGTCCTAGCGGGACGTACGAGCAGTACTTC. This rearrangement joins TRBV4-3 to TRBJ2-7; TRBD2 matches 9 bases. Germline V gene lookup returns CDR1 LGHNA and CDR2 YSLEER. V shed 4 bases, J shed 4 bases, and the junction held 11 bases outside the gene matches. This CDR3 region has 16 residues.

This clonotype was picked up many times. This rearrangement joins TRBV12-3 or TRBV12-4 to TRBJ2-5, with D possibly being TRBD1 or TRBD2 (5 bases each). Trimming removed 3 bases at V and 4 bases at J, with 6 bases between. CDR3 length: 12 amino acids. CDR3 residues: CASSLGTETQYF. The CDR3 nucleotides are TGTGCCAGCAGTTTGGGGACAGAGACCCAGTACTTC.

The table lists this clonotype with many counts. The genes are TRBV7-2 and TRBJ2-5, with TRBD1 matching over 11 bases. J gave up 5 bases and V 4 bases, and 6 bases lay outside the gene matches. This CDR3 region has 15 residues. Germline V gene data show CDR1 as SGHTA and CDR2 as FQGNSA. The CDR3 sequence is CASSSKRTGGETQYF. CDR3 nucleotides: TGTGCCAGCAGCTCCAAAAGGACAGGGGGCGAGACCCAGTACTTC.

The chain uses TRBV19 and TRBJ1-5; the match to TRBD1 covers 8 bases. Germline trimming cut 6 bases from V and 3 bases from J; bases unmatched to any gene: 7. The CDR3 totals 15 residues. CDR1 LNHDA and CDR2 SQIVND come from the germline V gene (reference sequence). CDR3 protein: CASRRTGLPNQPQHF. The CDR3, as DNA: TGTGCCAGTAGAAGGACAGGGTTACCCAATCAGCCCCAGCATTTT.

The chain combines TRBV6-6 with TRBJ2-7; D gene unclear. The germline V and J ends were trimmed by 0 bases and 3 bases, with 15 bases remaining between them. Germline CDR1 MNHNY, CDR2 SVGAGI (reference sequence). The CDR3 extends over 16 amino acids. This CDR3 is CASSYSISISVYEQYF. The CDR3, as DNA: TGTGCCAGCAGTTACTCGATTAGTATAAGCGTCTACGAGCAGTACTTC.